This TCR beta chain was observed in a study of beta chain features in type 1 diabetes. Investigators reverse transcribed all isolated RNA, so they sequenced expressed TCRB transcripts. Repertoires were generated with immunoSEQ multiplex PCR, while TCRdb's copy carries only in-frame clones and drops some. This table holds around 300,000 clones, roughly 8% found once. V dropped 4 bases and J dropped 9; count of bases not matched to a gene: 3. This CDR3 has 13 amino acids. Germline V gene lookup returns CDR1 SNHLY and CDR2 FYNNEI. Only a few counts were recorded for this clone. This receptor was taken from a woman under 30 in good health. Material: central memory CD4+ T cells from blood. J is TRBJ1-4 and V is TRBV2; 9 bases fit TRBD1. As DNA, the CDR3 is TGTGCCAGCAGTGGGACAGGGGACCAAAAACTGTTTTTT. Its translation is CASSGTGDQKLFF.